The next 21 T cell receptor beta chains were all read from a single sample in a study of spatial heterogeneity in lung cancer. Each CDR3 protein is one row after TCRdb ran MiXCR on the 5' RACE reads. The table records 26,000 or so distinct CDR3 sequences, 10% to 15% of them present only once. Time point in this sample: sample taken at primary tumor resection. Researchers sequenced whole RNA taken from tumor, nontumor lung or frozen PBMC without sorting. Specimen: PBMCs, collected at surgery. Receptors were obtained from a female donor with early-stage non-small cell lung cancer.

This clonotype was found a few times. The chain couples TRBV6-2 or TRBV6-3 to TRBJ2-3; 7 bases line up with TRBD2. The ends lost 4 bases at V and 2 bases at J; junction bases unmatched: 6. Germline V gives CDR1 MNHEY, CDR2 SVGEGT. This CDR3 is built from 15 residues. The CDR3 is CASSLLAVFTDTQYF. CDR3 DNA: TGTGCCAGCAGTTTGCTAGCGGTATTCACAGATACGCAGTATTTT.

This clonotype was seen only a few times. CDR3 nucleotides: TGTGCCAGCAGTTCCGGGGTTCGGCAGGGCTACACCTTC. Encoded protein: CASSSGVRQGYTF. The chain carries TRBV28 and TRBJ1-2; the D is unclear. V was trimmed by 4 bases and J by 8 bases, leaving 14 bases between them. The CDR3 is 13 amino acids. Germline assignment: CDR1 MDHEN and CDR2 SYDVKM.

At least ten counts were recorded for this clonotype. In DNA form, the CDR3 reads TGTGCCAGCAGCTTGGCGTGGGGGGAGAGCTACGAGCAGTACGTC. Its translation is CASSLAWGESYEQYV. The chain combines TRBV5-6 with TRBJ2-7; possible D gene TRBD2, 6 bases. The CDR3 covers 15 residues. V lost 0 bases and J 3 bases, leaving 13 bases between the germline ends. Germline V CDR1 and CDR2: SGHDT, YYEEEE.

This clonotype occurred many times. The chain is built from TRBV11-1 and TRBJ2-3; possible D gene TRBD2, 6 bases. Germline lookup yields CDR1 SGHAT and CDR2 FQDESV (reference sequence). The CDR3 consists of 13 residues. V was trimmed by 8 bases and J by 1 base, leaving 10 bases between them. This CDR3 reads CASSLAGTDTQYF. The CDR3 DNA reads TGTGCCAGCTCCTTAGCGGGCACAGATACGCAGTATTTT.

In its sample, this clonotype was seen many times. A read error may produce the germline difference seen at one junction end. This chain joins TRBV7-7 and TRBJ2-5; no firm D call. Germline values: CDR1 SSHAT, CDR2 FNYEAQ (reference sequence). The CDR3 extends over 15 amino acids. The CDR3 nucleotides read TGTGCTAGCAGTTTAGGGTCCAGGTACCAAGAGACCCAGTACTTC. This sequence encodes CASSLGSRYQETQYF.

This clonotype was recorded at least ten times. This chain links TRBV28 with TRBJ2-7; 9 bases are shared with TRBD1. V shed 3 bases and J 3 bases; nucleotides not matched to a gene: 3. The CDR3 is made up of 14 amino acids. Germline V CDR1 and CDR2: MDHEN, SYDVKM. CDR3 coding DNA: TGTGCCAGCAGTTTGACAGGGGGAAGCTACGAGCAGTACTTC. It specifies CASSLTGGSYEQYF.

The table lists this clonotype with a few counts. The chain employs TRBV7-2 and TRBJ1-3; D unclear. Trimming took 4 bases from V and 2 from J, leaving 9 bases between them. Germline values: CDR1 SGHTA, CDR2 FQGNSA. The CDR3 has 14 amino acids. CDR3 sequence reads: CASSWGSTGNTIYF. CDR3 nucleotides: TGTGCCAGCAGCTGGGGTTCTACTGGAAACACCATATATTTT.

The rearrangement uses TRBV5-5 and TRBJ2-5, with 7 bases identical to TRBD2. V gave up 4 bases and J gave up 3 bases; unmatched junction bases: 9. The germline V gene has CDR1 SGHKS and CDR2 YYEKEE (reference sequence). CDR3 size: 15 residues. The CDR3 spells CASSPSGGREETQYF. The CDR3 DNA reads TGTGCCAGCAGCCCATCGGGGGGTCGGGAAGAGACCCAGTACTTC. The variable domain in full, with the rest retrieved from reference TRBV5-5 and TRBJ2-5, is DAGVTQSPTHLIKTRGQQVTLRCSPISGHKSVSWYQQVLGQGPQFIFQYYEKEERGRGNFPDRFSARQFPNYSSELNVNALLLGDSALYLCASSPSGGREETQYFGPGTRLLVL.

This clonotype came up many times. The rearrangement joins TRBV6-2 or TRBV6-3 to TRBJ2-1; D ambiguous. V was cut by 0 bases and J by 2 bases, with 8 bases left in between. Germline V gene lookup returns CDR1 MNHEY and CDR2 SVGEGT. CDR3 length: 15 residues. The CDR3 region is CASSYSAVTYNEQFF. CDR3 bases: TGTGCCAGCAGTTACTCGGCAGTAACCTACAATGAGCAGTTCTTC.

J is TRBJ2-5 and V is TRBV5-4; the match to TRBD2 covers 7 bases. The J segment lost 0 bases and the V segment lost 4 bases, leaving 3 bases of the junction unmatched. Germline V gene lookup returns CDR1 SGHNT and CDR2 YYREEE (reference sequence). The CDR3 loop spans 14 amino acids. CDR3 bases: TGTGCCAGCAGCCAAGGGAGGGACCAAGAGACCCAGTACTTC. Protein: CASSQGRDQETQYF. The variable domain in full, with the rest retrieved from reference TRBV5-4 and TRBJ2-5, is ETGVTQSPTHLIKTRGQQVTLRCSSQSGHNTVSWYQQALGQGPQFIFQYYREEENGRGNFPPRFSGLQFPNYSSELNVNALELDDSALYLCASSQGRDQETQYFGPGTRLLVL.

This rearrangement joins TRBV20-1 to TRBJ2-3; D gene uncertain. Trimming left V 0 bases short and J 6 bases short, with 13 bases between. Germline loops: CDR1 DFQATT, CDR2 SNEGSKA (reference sequence). This CDR3 comprises 14 residues. The CDR3 coding sequence is TGCAGTGCTAGAGACCAAACCCACGGGGATACGCAGTATTTT. Its protein is CSARDQTHGDTQYF.

This clonotype was counted at least ten times. This chain joins TRBV7-6 and TRBJ2-3, with 11 bases that match TRBD2. This CDR3 is built from 18 residues. The germline V gene encodes CDR1 SGHVS and CDR2 FNYEAQ. With 5 bases clipped from V and 4 bases from J, the junction kept 14 bases outside the gene matches. CDR3: CASSPPWVLAGEADTQYF. CDR3 sequence (DNA): TGTGCCAGCAGCCCGCCTTGGGTACTAGCGGGGGAAGCAGATACGCAGTATTTT.

This clonotype was found many times. The chain combines TRBV19 with TRBJ1-6; no clear D gene. The V and J ends lost 0 bases and 10 bases respectively, with 13 bases between them. This CDR3 is 15 amino acids long. The germline CDR1 and CDR2 sequences are LNHDA and SQIVND (reference sequence). The CDR3 protein is CASSIDRGGRSPLHF. CDR3 sequence (DNA): TGTGCCAGTAGTATAGATCGGGGAGGAAGATCACCCCTCCACTTT.

A remark on this clonotype: At one end the junction does not follow the germline gene, possibly because of a read error. The rearrangement uses TRBV12-3 or TRBV12-4 and TRBJ2-3; 10 positions agree with TRBD1. The CDR3 contains 18 residues. The CDR3 region has the DNA TGTGCCAGCACTTTAACCCTCGGGGGACAGGGGCGCAGAGATACGCAGTATTTT. Translation: CASTLTLGGQGRRDTQYF.

V usage is TRBV27 and J usage is TRBJ1-5; no firm D call. The germline CDR1 and CDR2 sequences are MNHEY and SMNVEV (reference sequence). Deletions cut 7 bases from V and 0 bases from J, with 7 bases between. This CDR3 comprises 13 residues. CDR3 nucleotides: TGTGCCAGCATTTTTCTTAGCAATCAGCCCCAGCATTTT. The encoded protein is CASIFLSNQPQHF.

This clonotype has at least ten counts. This chain joins TRBV30 and TRBJ1-5, with unresolved D. V lost 1 base and J 3 bases, leaving 10 bases between the germline ends. CDR1 and CDR2 (germline): GTSNPN, SVGIG (reference sequence). The CDR3 spans 14 residues. The CDR3 bases are TGTGCCTGGAGTGGGACCGGGAACAATCAGCCCCAGCATTTT. It encodes CAWSGTGNNQPQHF. The entire variable domain, with the rest obtained from reference TRBV30 and TRBJ1-5, is as follows: SQTIHQWPATLVQPVGSPLSLECTVEGTSNPNLYWYRQAAGRGLQLLFYSVGIGQISSEVPQNLSASRPQDRQFILSSKKLLLSDSGFYLCAWSGTGNNQPQHFGDGTRLSIL.

The chain uses TRBV2 and TRBJ2-1; TRBD1 might be the D (6 bases). The V end lost 10 bases, the J end lost 4 bases, and 14 bases lay between the germline ends. From germline, CDR1 is SNHLY and CDR2 FYNNEI. The CDR3 is made up of 13 amino acids. CDR3 in DNA: TGTGCCACCGAACAGGACAGATACAATGAGCAGTTCTTC. This encodes CATEQDRYNEQFF.

This clonotype was seen many times. The J gene is TRBJ2-6, the V gene TRBV20-1, with 7 bases that match TRBD1. This CDR3 contains 21 residues. After removal of 0 bases from V and 0 bases from J, the junction contained 17 bases not matched to a gene. The germline CDR1 and CDR2 sequences are DFQATT and SNEGSKA (reference sequence). The CDR3 loop reads CSARERSQGLRTYSGANVLTF. The CDR3 nucleotides are TGCAGTGCTAGAGAGCGATCACAGGGGCTTCGGACATACTCTGGGGCCAACGTCCTGACTTTC.

The rearrangement links TRBV4-1 to TRBJ2-1; 8 positions match TRBD1. The CDR3 spans 14 residues. Germline lookup yields CDR1 MGHRA and CDR2 YSYEKL. Trimming removed 3 bases from V and 5 bases from J; junction bases left unmatched: 3. DNA for the CDR3: TGCGCCAGCAGCCAGTTGACAGGGGACAATGAGCAGTTCTTC. Protein: CASSQLTGDNEQFF.

This clonotype was recorded at least ten times. The junction departs from germline at one end; a sequencing error may be responsible. J is TRBJ1-4 and V is TRBV5-1, with 7 bases identical to TRBD1. The CDR3 totals 15 residues. Per germline, CDR1 SGHRS and CDR2 YFSETQ. CDR3 bases: TGCGCCAGCAGCTTGGAGGGGGCAACTAATAAAAAACTGTTTTTT. This encodes CASSLEGATNKKLFF. The complete variable domain, with remaining parts taken from reference TRBV5-1 and TRBJ1-4, reads KAGVTQTPRYLIKTRGQQVTLSCSPISGHRSVSWYQQTPGQGLQFLFEYFSETQRNKGNFPGRFSGRQFSNSRSEMNVSTLELGDSALYLCASSLEGATNKKLFFGSGTQLSVL.

At least ten counts were recorded for this clonotype. V usage is TRBV3-1 and J usage is TRBJ2-1, with D possibly TRBD1 on 6 matching bases. This CDR3 comprises 16 residues. Germline V lookup: CDR1 LGHDT, CDR2 YNNKEL (reference sequence). The V gene lost 2 bases and the J gene lost 2 bases, with 13 bases spanning the gap. Here the CDR3 reads CASSQRTGRAYNEQFF. DNA of the CDR3: TGTGCCAGCAGCCAAAGAACAGGGAGAGCCTACAATGAGCAGTTCTTC.